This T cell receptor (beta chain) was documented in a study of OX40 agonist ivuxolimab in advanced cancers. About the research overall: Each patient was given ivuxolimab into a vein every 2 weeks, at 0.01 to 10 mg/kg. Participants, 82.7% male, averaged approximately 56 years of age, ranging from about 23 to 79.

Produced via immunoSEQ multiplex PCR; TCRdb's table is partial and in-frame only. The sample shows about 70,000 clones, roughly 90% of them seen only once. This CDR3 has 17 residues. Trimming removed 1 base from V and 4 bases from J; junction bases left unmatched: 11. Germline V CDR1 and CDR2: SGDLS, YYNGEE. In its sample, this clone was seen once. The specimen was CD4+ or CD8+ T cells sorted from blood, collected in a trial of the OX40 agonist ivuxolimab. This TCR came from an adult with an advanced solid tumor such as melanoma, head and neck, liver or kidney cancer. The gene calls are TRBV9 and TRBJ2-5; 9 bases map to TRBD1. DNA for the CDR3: TGTGCCAGCAGCGTAAGGGGACAGGGCGGTTCGGGAGAGACCCAGTACTTC. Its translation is CASSVRGQGGSGETQYF.